The 19 T cell receptor beta chains presented below share a single source sample, sequenced in a study of T cell repertoires in ileal Crohn's disease. This table comes from immunoSEQ multiplex PCR, and its TCRdb copy is limited to in-frame clones, with some not included. The table has approximately 15,000 clones, more than 55% seen once. The sample comprised ileal tissue. These receptor sequences come from an adult with Crohn's disease.

The chain links TRBV2 to TRBJ2-3; the match to TRBD2 covers 10 bases. This CDR3 spans 15 amino acids. The V gene end was trimmed by 4 bases and the J gene end by 2 bases; junction bases not matched to a gene: 3. Germline V gives CDR1 SNHLY, CDR2 FYNNEI. CDR3 nucleotides: TGTGCCAGCAGTGGGACTAGCGGAAACACAGATACGCAGTATTTT. Amino acid sequence: CASSGTSGNTDTQYF. The whole variable domain, filled in from reference TRBV2 and TRBJ2-3, reads EPEVTQTPSHQVTQMGQEVILRCVPISNHLYFYWYRQILGQKVEFLVSFYNNEISEKSEIFDDQFSVERPDGSNFTLKIRSTKLEDSAMYFCASSGTSGNTDTQYFGPGTRLTVL.

The chain employs TRBV6-1 and TRBJ1-5; D call uncertain. Germline CDR1 and CDR2: MNHNS and SASEGT. V was trimmed by 3 bases and J by 5 bases, leaving 11 bases between them. The CDR3 is 14 amino acids. CDR3 coding DNA: TGTGCCAGCAGTGACCGATGGGCAGATCAGCCCCAGCATTTT. Its protein is CASSDRWADQPQHF.

In its sample, this clone was seen a few times. In DNA, the CDR3 is TGTGCCACCAAAGGCGGGATTTCGGGGACCCAGTACTTC. Residues: CATKGGISGTQYF. This chain connects TRBV15 to TRBJ2-5, with a weak D call TRBD2 (6 bases). The germline V gene encodes CDR1 LNHNV and CDR2 YYDKDF (reference sequence). V lost 7 bases, J lost 7 bases, and 16 bases lay in between. CDR3 length equals 13 residues. Full variable domain (missing parts from reference TRBV15 and TRBJ2-5): DAMVIQNPRYQVTQFGKPVTLSCSQTLNHNVMYWYQQKSSQAPKLLFHYYDKDFNNEADTPDNFQSRRPNTSFCFLDIRSPGLGDTAMYLCATKGGISGTQYFGPGTRLLVL.

J is TRBJ1-5 and V is TRBV27, with D perhaps matching TRBD1 (6 bases). CDR3 length: 13 residues. V was shortened by 2 bases and J by 6 bases, with 8 bases between the two germline ends. From germline, CDR1 is MNHEY and CDR2 SMNVEV (reference sequence). The CDR3 DNA is TGTGCCAGCAGTTTAGACAGGTCTCAGCCCCAGCATTTT. Residues: CASSLDRSQPQHF.

The rearrangement joins TRBV18 to TRBJ1-1; 8 bases line up with TRBD1. Unmatched junction bases numbered 4, after V lost 3 bases and J lost 1 base. The CDR3 sequence is 15 residues long. Per the germline V gene, CDR1 is KGHSH and CDR2 is LQKENI. The CDR3 sequence: CASSPLQGANTEAFF. The CDR3 DNA sequence: TGTGCCAGCTCACCCCTTCAGGGGGCGAACACTGAAGCTTTCTTT.

The genes are TRBV5-1 and TRBJ2-2; unclear D gene. The CDR3 has 13 amino acids. Germline CDR1 and CDR2: SGHRS and YFSETQ. V lost 3 bases and J 5 bases, leaving 8 bases between the germline ends. CDR3 coding DNA: TGCGCCAGCAGCTACGGGTTGACCGGGGAGCTGTTTTTT. This encodes CASSYGLTGELFF.

This clone was detected a few times. The V gene is TRBV19, the J gene TRBJ1-2; TRBD1 aligns across 9 bases. V trimming: 7 bases; J trimming: 4 bases; junction bases outside the gene matches: 10. Germline V gene lookup returns CDR1 LNHDA and CDR2 SQIVND (reference sequence). The CDR3 is 15 residues long. The CDR3 region has the DNA TGTGCCAGTACTCCAGGACAGGGGTTTGGCTATGGCTACACCTTC. It translates to CASTPGQGFGYGYTF. The full variable domain, completed using reference TRBV19 and TRBJ1-2, is DGGITQSPKYLFRKEGQNVTLSCEQNLNHDAMYWYRQDPGQGLRLIYYSQIVNDFQKGDIAEGYSVSREKKESFPLTVTSAQKNPTAFYLCASTPGQGFGYGYTFGSGTRLTVV.

Relative to its sample, this clone is medium-sized. The V gene is TRBV25-1, the J gene TRBJ1-3; D ambiguous. From germline, CDR1 is MGHDK and CDR2 SYGVNS. V shed 6 bases and J shed 0 bases, with 12 bases lying between them. The CDR3 length is 15 residues. The CDR3 coding sequence is TGTGCCAGCAGCGATAGGAGGACCTCTGGAAACACCATATATTTT. Translating it yields CASSDRRTSGNTIYF.

The V gene is TRBV2, the J gene TRBJ1-6, with a possible D match to TRBD1 (6 bases). V dropped 7 bases and J dropped 0 bases, with 10 bases sitting between them. Germline V lookup: CDR1 SNHLY, CDR2 FYNNEI. The CDR3 contains 15 residues. The CDR3: CASTDRSSYNSPLHF. CDR3 coding DNA: TGTGCCAGCACCGACAGGTCCTCCTATAATTCACCCCTCCACTTT.

The genes are TRBV4-2 and TRBJ2-7; 9 bases fit TRBD2. Germline loops: CDR1 LGHNA, CDR2 YNFKEQ. The length of the CDR3 is 18 residues. J gave up 0 bases and V 3 bases, and 12 bases lay outside the gene matches. For the CDR3, the DNA is TGTGCCAGCAGCCATGTGGGTAGCGGGAGCCCCAGCTCCTACGAGCAGTACTTC. Its protein product is CASSHVGSGSPSSYEQYF.

The rearrangement joins TRBV6-5 to TRBJ2-5; 10 nucleotides align to TRBD1. This CDR3 contains 15 residues. Germline V gives CDR1 MNHEY, CDR2 SVGAGI. The V and J ends lost 5 bases and 5 bases, in that order; junction bases with no gene match: 8. CDR3 DNA sequence: TGTGCCAGCAGTCTCATGACAGGGGGCTGGGAGACCCAGTACTTC. Protein product: CASSLMTGGWETQYF.

The chain links TRBV11-3 to TRBJ2-6; the match to TRBD2 covers 11 bases. The trim removed 4 bases at V and 2 bases at J, leaving 4 bases unmatched. Germline CDR1 and CDR2: SGHNT and YENEEA. The CDR3 has 17 residues. This CDR3 is CASSSLAGGPGANVLTF. CDR3 coding DNA: TGTGCCAGCAGCTCCCTAGCGGGAGGTCCTGGGGCCAACGTCCTGACTTTC.

The chain uses TRBV7-2 and TRBJ1-1; no definite D call. CDR1 is SGHTA, CDR2 FQGNSA, per germline. The CDR3 spans 18 residues. The V end was cut by 5 bases, the J end by 2 bases, with 24 bases between. The CDR3 here is CASSPLLWVGRTNTEAFF. The CDR3 DNA reads TGTGCCAGCAGCCCCCTCCTCTGGGTGGGCCGCACAAACACTGAAGCTTTCTTT.

In its sample, this clone was seen a few times. V gene TRBV4-1 combines with J gene TRBJ2-7; D is undetermined. Germline loops: CDR1 MGHRA, CDR2 YSYEKL. V lost 0 bases and J lost 2, with 11 bases in between. This CDR3 has 15 residues. The CDR3 sequence: CASSQDHRLPYEQYF. In DNA, the CDR3 is TGCGCCAGCAGCCAAGATCACAGATTACCCTACGAGCAGTACTTC.

The chain links TRBV6-5 to TRBJ2-1; D is undetermined. Trimming removed 4 bases at V and 9 bases at J, with 7 bases between. This CDR3 is built from 11 residues. Looked up from germline, CDR1 is MNHEY and CDR2 is SVGAGI. CDR3 nucleotide sequence: TGTGCCAGCAGTTCTACCGGTGAGCAGTTCTTC. Protein product: CASSSTGEQFF.

DNA of the CDR3: TGTGCCAGCACTAACCGGGAACCCTATGGCTACACCTTC. Translation: CASTNREPYGYTF. The chain links TRBV6-1 to TRBJ1-2; D unresolved. The ends were cut back, 7 bases at V and 4 bases at J, with 13 bases in the middle. Germline V gives CDR1 MNHNS, CDR2 SASEGT. CDR3 length equals 13 residues.

The chain joins TRBV19 to TRBJ2-6, with D possibly TRBD2 on 6 matching bases. This CDR3 is 16 amino acids long. The V end lost 1 base, the J end lost 2 bases, and 9 bases lay between the germline ends. The V gene's germline CDR1 is LNHDA and CDR2 SQIVND (reference sequence). As DNA, the CDR3 is TGTGCCAGTAGTATAGTAGGAGGGGCTGGGGCCAACGTCCTGACTTTC. It specifies CASSIVGGAGANVLTF.

The chain uses TRBV9 and TRBJ2-5, with TRBD2 matching over 8 bases. Germline V CDR1 and CDR2: SGDLS, YYNGEE. The CDR3 covers 16 residues. After removal of 4 bases from V and 1 base from J, the junction contained 9 bases not matched to a gene. CDR3 in amino acids: CASSPWVAGTQETQYF. In DNA form, the CDR3 reads TGTGCCAGCAGCCCCTGGGTAGCGGGGACCCAAGAGACCCAGTACTTC.

This clone occurred a few times. V usage is TRBV12-5 and J usage is TRBJ2-2; TRBD1 matches 8 bases. V was pared by 3 bases and J by 2 bases, with 23 bases of the junction left unmatched. CDR1 and CDR2 from the germline V gene are LGHNT and FRNRAP. The CDR3 consists of 22 residues. CDR3 protein: CASGFTKQGGWGFWINTGELFF. The CDR3 region has the DNA TGTGCTAGTGGTTTTACCAAACAGGGGGGATGGGGTTTTTGGATAAACACCGGGGAGCTGTTTTTT.